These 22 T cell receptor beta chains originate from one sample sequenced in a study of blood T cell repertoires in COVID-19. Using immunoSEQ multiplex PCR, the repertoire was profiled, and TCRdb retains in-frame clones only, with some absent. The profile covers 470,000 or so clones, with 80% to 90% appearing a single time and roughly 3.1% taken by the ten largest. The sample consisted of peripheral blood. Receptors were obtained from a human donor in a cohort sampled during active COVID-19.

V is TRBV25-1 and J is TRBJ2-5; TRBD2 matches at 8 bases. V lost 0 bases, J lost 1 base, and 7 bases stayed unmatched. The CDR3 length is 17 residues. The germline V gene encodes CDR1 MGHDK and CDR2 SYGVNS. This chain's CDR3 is CASSEYLGGRSQETQYF. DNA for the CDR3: TGTGCCAGCAGTGAATATCTCGGCGGGAGGTCCCAAGAGACCCAGTACTTC.

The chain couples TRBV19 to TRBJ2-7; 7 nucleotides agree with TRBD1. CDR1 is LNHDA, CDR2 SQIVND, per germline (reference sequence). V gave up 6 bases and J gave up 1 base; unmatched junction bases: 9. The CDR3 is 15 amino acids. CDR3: CASRETGAYSYEQYF. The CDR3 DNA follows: TGTGCCAGTAGGGAAACAGGGGCGTATTCCTACGAGCAGTACTTC.

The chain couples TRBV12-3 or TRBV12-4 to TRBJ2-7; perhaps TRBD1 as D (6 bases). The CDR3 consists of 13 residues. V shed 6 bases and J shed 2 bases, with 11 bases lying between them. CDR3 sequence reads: CASSIRDTYEQYF. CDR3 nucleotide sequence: TGTGCCAGCAGCATCCGGGACACCTACGAGCAGTACTTC.

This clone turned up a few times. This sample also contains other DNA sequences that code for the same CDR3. The CDR3 sequence is CASSLAGGPDEQYF. The CDR3 DNA reads as TGTGCCAGCAGCTTAGCGGGAGGGCCTGACGAGCAGTACTTC. J is TRBJ2-7 and V is TRBV7-2, with TRBD2 matching over 7 bases. With 0 bases clipped from V and 5 bases from J, the junction kept 4 bases outside the gene matches. The CDR3 runs to 14 residues. CDR1 is SGHTA, CDR2 FQGNSA, per germline. Using reference TRBV7-2 and TRBJ2-7 for the parts outside the CDR3, the full variable domain is GAGVSQSPSNKVTEKGKDVELRCDPISGHTALYWYRQSLGQGLEFLIYFQGNSAPDKSGLPSDRFSAERTGGSVSTLTIQRTQQEDSAVYLCASSLAGGPDEQYFGPGTRLTVT.

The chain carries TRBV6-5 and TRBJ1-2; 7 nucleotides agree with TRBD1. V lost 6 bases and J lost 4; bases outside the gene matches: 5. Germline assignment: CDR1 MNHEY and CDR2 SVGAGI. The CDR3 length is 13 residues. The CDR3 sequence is CASRETGFYGYTF. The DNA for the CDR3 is TGTGCCAGCAGGGAGACAGGGTTCTATGGCTACACCTTC.

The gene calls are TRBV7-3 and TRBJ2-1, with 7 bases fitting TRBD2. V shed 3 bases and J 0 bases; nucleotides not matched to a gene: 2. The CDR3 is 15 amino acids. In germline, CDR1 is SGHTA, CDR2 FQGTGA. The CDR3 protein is CASSLLAVSYNEQFF. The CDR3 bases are TGTGCCAGCAGCTTGCTAGCGGTCTCCTACAATGAGCAGTTCTTC. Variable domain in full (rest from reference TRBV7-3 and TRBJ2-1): GAGVSQTPSNKVTEKGKYVELRCDPISGHTALYWYRQSLGQGPEFLIYFQGTGAADDSGLPNDRFFAVRPEGSVSTLKIQRTERGDSAVYLCASSLLAVSYNEQFFGPGTRLTVL.

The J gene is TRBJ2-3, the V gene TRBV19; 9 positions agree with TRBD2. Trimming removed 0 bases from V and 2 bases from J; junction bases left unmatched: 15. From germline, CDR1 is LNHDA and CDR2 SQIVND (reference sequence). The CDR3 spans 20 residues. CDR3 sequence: CASSIEPPGSGRPSTDTQYF. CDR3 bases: TGTGCCAGTAGTATAGAGCCCCCCGGTAGCGGGAGACCCTCCACAGATACGCAGTATTTT.

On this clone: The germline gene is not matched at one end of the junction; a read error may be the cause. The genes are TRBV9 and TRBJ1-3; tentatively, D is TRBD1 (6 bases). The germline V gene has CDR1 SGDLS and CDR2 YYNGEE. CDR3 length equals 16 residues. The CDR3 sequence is CASGVSGTSETETIYF. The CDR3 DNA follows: TGTGCCAGCGGCGTTTCCGGGACATCGGAGACGGAAACCATATATTTT.

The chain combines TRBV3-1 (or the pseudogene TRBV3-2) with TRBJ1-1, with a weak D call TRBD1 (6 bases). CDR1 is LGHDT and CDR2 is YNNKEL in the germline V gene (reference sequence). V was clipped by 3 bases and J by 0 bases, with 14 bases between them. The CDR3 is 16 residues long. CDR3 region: CASSQEFTGMNTEAFF. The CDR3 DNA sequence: TGTGCCAGCAGCCAGGAATTCACAGGGATGAACACTGAAGCTTTCTTT.

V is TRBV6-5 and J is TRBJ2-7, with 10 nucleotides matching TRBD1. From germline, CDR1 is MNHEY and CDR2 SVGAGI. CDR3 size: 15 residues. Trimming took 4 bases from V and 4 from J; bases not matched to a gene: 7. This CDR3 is CASSSFRDRGYEQYF. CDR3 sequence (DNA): TGTGCCAGCAGTTCTTTCCGGGACAGGGGTTACGAGCAGTACTTC.

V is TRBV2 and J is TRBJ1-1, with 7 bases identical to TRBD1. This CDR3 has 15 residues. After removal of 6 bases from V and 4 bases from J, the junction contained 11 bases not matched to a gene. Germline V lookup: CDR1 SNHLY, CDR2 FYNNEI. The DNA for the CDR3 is TGTGCCAGCAGCGCCCGGGACAGTCTCTTCACTGAAGCTTTCTTT. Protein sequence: CASSARDSLFTEAFF.

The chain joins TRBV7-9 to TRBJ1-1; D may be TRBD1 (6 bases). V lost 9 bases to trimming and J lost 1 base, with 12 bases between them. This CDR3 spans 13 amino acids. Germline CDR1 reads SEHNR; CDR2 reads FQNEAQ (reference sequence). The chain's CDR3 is CASGRGRNTEAFF. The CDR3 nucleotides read TGTGCCAGTGGGAGGGGGAGGAACACTGAAGCTTTCTTT.

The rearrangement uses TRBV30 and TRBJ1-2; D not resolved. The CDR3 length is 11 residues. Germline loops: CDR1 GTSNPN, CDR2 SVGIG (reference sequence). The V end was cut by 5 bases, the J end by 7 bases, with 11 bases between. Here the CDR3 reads CAWERDSGYTF. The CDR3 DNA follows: TGTGCCTGGGAGAGGGATAGTGGCTACACCTTC.

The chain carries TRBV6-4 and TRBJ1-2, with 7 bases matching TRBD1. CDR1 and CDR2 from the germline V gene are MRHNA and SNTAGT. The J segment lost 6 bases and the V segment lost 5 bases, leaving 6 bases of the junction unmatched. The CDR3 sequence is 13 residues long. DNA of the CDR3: TGTGCCAGCAGTTCCACAGGGGCCCATGGCTACACCTTC. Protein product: CASSSTGAHGYTF.

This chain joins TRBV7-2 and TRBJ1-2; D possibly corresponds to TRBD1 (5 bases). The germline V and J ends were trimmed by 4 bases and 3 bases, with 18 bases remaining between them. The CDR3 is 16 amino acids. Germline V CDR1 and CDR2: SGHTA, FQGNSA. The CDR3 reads CASSWGDGRTDYGYTF. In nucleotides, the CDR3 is TGTGCCAGCAGCTGGGGGGACGGACGGACGGACTATGGCTACACCTTC.

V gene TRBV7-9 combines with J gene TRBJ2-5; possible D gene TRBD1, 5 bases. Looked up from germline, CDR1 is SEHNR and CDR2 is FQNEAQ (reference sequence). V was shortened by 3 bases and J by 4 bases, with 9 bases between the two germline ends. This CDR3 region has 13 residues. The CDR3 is CASSFSTGETQYF. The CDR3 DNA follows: TGTGCCAGCAGCTTTTCTACAGGAGAGACCCAGTACTTC.

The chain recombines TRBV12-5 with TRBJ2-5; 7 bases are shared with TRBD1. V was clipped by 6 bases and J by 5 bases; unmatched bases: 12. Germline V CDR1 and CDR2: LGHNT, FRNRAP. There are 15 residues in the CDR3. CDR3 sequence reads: CASGPDRPRGETQYF. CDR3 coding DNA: TGTGCTAGTGGGCCTGACAGGCCCAGGGGGGAGACCCAGTACTTC.

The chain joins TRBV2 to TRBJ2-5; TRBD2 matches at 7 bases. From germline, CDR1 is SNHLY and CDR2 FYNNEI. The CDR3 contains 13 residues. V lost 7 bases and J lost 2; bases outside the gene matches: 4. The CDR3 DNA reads TGTGCCAGCAAGGCGGGGGAACAAGAGACCCAGTACTTC. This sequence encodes CASKAGEQETQYF.

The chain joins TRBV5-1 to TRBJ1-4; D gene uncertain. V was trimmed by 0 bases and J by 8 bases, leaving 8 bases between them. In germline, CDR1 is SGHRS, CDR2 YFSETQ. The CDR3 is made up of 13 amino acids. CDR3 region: CASSLEDGEKLFF. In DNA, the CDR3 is TGCGCCAGCAGCTTGGAAGACGGGGAAAAACTGTTTTTT. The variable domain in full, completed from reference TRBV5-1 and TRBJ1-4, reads KAGVTQTPRYLIKTRGQQVTLSCSPISGHRSVSWYQQTPGQGLQFLFEYFSETQRNKGNFPGRFSGRQFSNSRSEMNVSTLELGDSALYLCASSLEDGEKLFFGSGTQLSVL.

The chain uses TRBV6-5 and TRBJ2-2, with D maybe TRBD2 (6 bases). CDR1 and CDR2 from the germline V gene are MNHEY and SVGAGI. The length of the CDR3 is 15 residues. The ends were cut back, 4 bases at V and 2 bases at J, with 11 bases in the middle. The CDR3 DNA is TGTGCCAGCAGTTCCGGGACTTCCAACACCGGGGAGCTGTTTTTT. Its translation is CASSSGTSNTGELFF.

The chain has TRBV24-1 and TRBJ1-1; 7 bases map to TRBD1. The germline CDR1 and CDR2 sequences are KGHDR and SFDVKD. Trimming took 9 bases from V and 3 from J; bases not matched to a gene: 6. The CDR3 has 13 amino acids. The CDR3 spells CATARQGHTEAFF. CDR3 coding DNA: TGTGCCACCGCCAGACAGGGACACACTGAAGCTTTCTTT.

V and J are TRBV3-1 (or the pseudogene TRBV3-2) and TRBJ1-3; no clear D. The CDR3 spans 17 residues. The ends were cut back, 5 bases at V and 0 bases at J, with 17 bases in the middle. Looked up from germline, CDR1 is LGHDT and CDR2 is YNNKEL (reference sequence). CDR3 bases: TGTGCCAGCAGCTGGGCAGCTTCATTCAGCTCTGGAAACACCATATATTTT. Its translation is CASSWAASFSSGNTIYF.